Listed below are T cell receptor beta chains from one sample, sequenced in a study of blood T cell repertoires in COVID-19. Sequencing used immunoSEQ multiplex PCR; TCRdb keeps in-frame clones, though not all of them. The sample includes roughly 70,000 clones, 70% to 80% seen only once; the top ten take approximately 2.5%. Input material: peripheral blood. These receptors all stem from a man aged 70-80 years with COVID-19, enrolled during active disease. CDR3s include the opening cysteine and the closing phenylalanine or tryptophan. The D gene is left open where the match is weak. Clone size is not always given. Where it is, it says once, few, many or a class for expanded clones.

J,D,V,size,DNA,CDR3
TRBJ2-3,TRBD2,TRBV6-2/TRBV6-3,few,TGTGCCAGCAGTTACTCGATGCGGTCGGGAGGGCCGGGAGATACGCAGTATTTT,CASSYSMRSGGPGDTQYF
TRBJ2-1,-,TRBV24-1,-,TGTGCCACCAGTGACCCGACAAACAATGAGCAGTTCTTC,CATSDPTNNEQFF
TRBJ1-2,-,TRBV4-3,-,TGCGCCAGCAGCCAAGCAGGCGAGTGGGGGGTGGGCGACTATGGCTACACCTTC,CASSQAGEWGVGDYGYTF
TRBJ1-4,-,TRBV3-1/TRBV3-2,-,TGTGCCAGCAGCCAAGTCCGGGGGGGAAATGAAAAACTGTTTTTT,CASSQVRGGNEKLFF
TRBJ1-1,-,TRBV6-4,few,TGTGCCAGGGACAGGAACACTGAAGCTTTCTTT,CARDRNTEAFF
TRBJ2-5,TRBD2,TRBV6-2/TRBV6-3,-,TGTGCCAGCAGTTGGGGCCCCACTAGCGGGATATCGGGGTCCCAGTACTTC,CASSWGPTSGISGSQYF
TRBJ2-7,TRBD2,TRBV7-2,-,TGTGCCAGCAGCTTAGACGCGGGAGCGAGCCGCTACGAGCAGTACTTC,CASSLDAGASRYEQYF
TRBJ2-2,-,TRBV11-2,-,TGTGCCAGCAGTTCCGTGAGAGGCGGCAACACCGGGGAGCTGTTTTTT,CASSSVRGGNTGELFF
TRBJ1-1,-,TRBV6-5,few,TGTGCCAGCAGTTACTACACAGGGAACACTGAAGCTTTCTTT,CASSYYTGNTEAFF
TRBJ1-2,-,TRBV28,-,TGTGCCAGCAGTTTAGGGGCGGGCTACACCTTC,CASSLGAGYTF
TRBJ2-7,TRBD2,TRBV5-1,-,TGCGCCAGCAGCCCTAGCGGGAGGGATTACGAGCAGTACTTC,CASSPSGRDYEQYF
TRBJ2-1,-,TRBV6-2/TRBV6-3,-,TGTGCCAGCAGTCTTCCCTACAATGAGCAGTTCTTC,CASSLPYNEQFF
TRBJ2-1,TRBD1,TRBV11-1,-,TGTGCCAGCAGTTCACAGGGACAGGGCCGACGGGATGAGCAGTTCTTC,CASSSQGQGRRDEQFF
TRBJ2-1,TRBD2,TRBV29-1,-,TGCAGCGTTGAAGAGGGCGGGAGCGGATCCTACAATGAGCAGTTCTTC,CSVEEGGSGSYNEQFF
TRBJ2-3,-,TRBV6-5,once,TGTGCCAGCAGTTACTCTGCACTAGCCTACACAGATACGCAGTATTTT,CASSYSALAYTDTQYF
TRBJ2-3,TRBD2,TRBV2,-,TGTGCCAGCAGTGAAGCGCTTCAAGCGGGAGCAGATACGCAGTATTTT,CASSEALQAGADTQYF
TRBJ1-4,-,TRBV9,-,TGTGCCAGCAGCGTATACGGGAGGATAGGAGAAAAACTGTTTTTT,CASSVYGRIGEKLFF
TRBJ2-3,TRBD2,TRBV3-1/TRBV3-2,once,TGTGCCAGCAGCCAAGATGCTAGCGGGAGTGCAGATACGCAGTATTTT,CASSQDASGSADTQYF
TRBJ2-7,-,TRBV19,few,TGTGCCAGTAGTATCGGACTTACCAGTAGAGAGCAGTACTTC,CASSIGLTSREQYF
TRBJ2-7,-,TRBV28,-,TGTGCCAGCTTAAGAAACCGGGATTTCTCCTACGAGCAGTACTTC,CASLRNRDFSYEQYF